The 11 T cell receptor beta chains listed next were all sequenced from one sample in a study of cytomegalovirus exposure and HLA in healthy donors. Sequenced by immunoSEQ multiplex PCR; TCRdb stores in-frame clones only, minus some. The sample records 70,000 to 90,000 clones, around 81% being singletons. The sample consisted of PBMCs. These TCRs come from a man aged 30 to 45 in good health and CMV-seronegative.

This clone was observed a handful of times. The chain carries TRBV18 and TRBJ2-2; 7 bases fit TRBD1. Germline lookup yields CDR1 KGHSH and CDR2 LQKENI. The CDR3 contains 18 residues. V was clipped by 1 base and J by 2 bases; unmatched bases: 10. The CDR3 spells CASSPRRYRGPNTGELFF. DNA of the CDR3: TGTGCCAGCTCACCACGAAGGTACAGGGGTCCTAACACCGGGGAGCTGTTTTTT.

The V call is TRBV4-2, the J call TRBJ2-5; 7 bases match TRBD2. This CDR3 is built from 15 residues. Germline V gene data show CDR1 as LGHNA and CDR2 as YNFKEQ. V shed 0 bases, J shed 6 bases, and the junction held 7 bases outside the gene matches. CDR3 protein: CASSQEMGEGKTQYF. CDR3 nucleotide sequence: TGTGCCAGCAGCCAAGAGATGGGGGAGGGGAAGACCCAGTACTTC.

The gene calls are TRBV28 and TRBJ1-2; D is uncertain. CDR3 length: 12 residues. Germline V gene sequence: CDR1 MDHEN, CDR2 SYDVKM. V lost 6 bases and J 0 bases, leaving 5 bases between the germline ends. The CDR3 DNA reads as TGTGCCAGCAGGACACCTAACTATGGCTACACCTTC. Residues: CASRTPNYGYTF.

The CDR3 spells CASSYSRVRYEQYF. CDR3 nucleotide sequence: TGTGCCAGCAGTTACAGCAGGGTTAGGTACGAGCAGTACTTC. The chain uses TRBV6-5 and TRBJ2-7; TRBD1 might be the D (5 bases). Germline lookup yields CDR1 MNHEY and CDR2 SVGAGI. This CDR3 is 14 amino acids long. Trimming removed 2 bases at V and 4 bases at J, with 12 bases between.

The chain joins TRBV27 to TRBJ1-6; 8 positions match TRBD1. V was pared by 5 bases and J by 4 bases, with 10 bases of the junction left unmatched. Germline-derived CDR1 and CDR2 are MNHEY and SMNVEV (reference sequence). CDR3 length: 17 amino acids. This CDR3 is CASSPRTGQGYNSPLHF. In DNA, the CDR3 is TGTGCCAGCAGTCCCCGGACAGGGCAAGGTTATAATTCACCCCTCCACTTT.

This clone was recorded once. J is TRBJ2-5 and V is TRBV6-1, with 12 bases that match TRBD2. The CDR3 spans 21 residues. V lost 0 bases and J lost 4; bases outside the gene matches: 18. Looked up from germline, CDR1 is MNHNS and CDR2 is SASEGT. Here the CDR3 DNA reads TGTGCCAGCAGTGAAGCGCTGACTAGCGGGAGCTTGGGTATTAGAGTAGAGACCCAGTACTTC. Its protein is CASSEALTSGSLGIRVETQYF.

The V call is TRBV29-1, the J call TRBJ1-1; 7 bases map to TRBD1. The CDR3 totals 13 residues. Germline-derived CDR1 and CDR2 are SQVTM and ANQGSEA. The ends lost 6 bases at V and 0 bases at J; junction bases unmatched: 4. CDR3 nucleotide sequence: TGCAGCGTAGGGGGGACAGTGAACACTGAAGCTTTCTTT. Translated: CSVGGTVNTEAFF.

The CDR3 here is CASKQGPGELFF. CDR3 sequence (DNA): TGTGCCAGTAAGCAGGGTCCCGGGGAGCTGTTTTTT. The chain couples TRBV19 to TRBJ2-2; a weak D match, TRBD1 (5 bases). This CDR3 comprises 12 residues. CDR1 and CDR2 from the germline V gene are LNHDA and SQIVND (reference sequence). Trimming took off 7 bases at V and 6 bases at J, with 9 bases between the two ends. The full variable domain, in which reference TRBV19 and TRBJ2-2 provide the parts outside the CDR3, is DGGITQSPKYLFRKEGQNVTLSCEQNLNHDAMYWYRQDPGQGLRLIYYSQIVNDFQKGDIAEGYSVSREKKESFPLTVTSAQKNPTAFYLCASKQGPGELFFGEGSRLTVL.

The genes are TRBV19 and TRBJ2-7; D possibly corresponds to TRBD2 (5 bases). The CDR3 is 12 residues long. CDR1 is LNHDA, CDR2 SQIVND, per germline (reference sequence). Trimming pared 0 bases from V and 7 bases from J, leaving 7 bases between. CDR3 sequence: CASSIDRGEQYV. The CDR3, as DNA: TGTGCCAGTAGTATAGATCGGGGAGAGCAGTACGTC.

The CDR3 DNA sequence: TGTGCCAGCAGTGAATATTCCCCCCGGGTCTTCAAGTGGGCTGAAGCTTTCTTT. Translated, it gives CASSEYSPRVFKWAEAFF. The chain employs TRBV6-1 and TRBJ1-1; no reliable D call. From germline, CDR1 is MNHNS and CDR2 SASEGT. The CDR3 loop spans 18 amino acids. The V and J ends lost 2 bases and 6 bases respectively, with 25 bases between them.

V usage is TRBV20-1 and J usage is TRBJ2-1; perhaps TRBD1 as D (5 bases). V lost 6 bases and J 8 bases, leaving 11 bases between the germline ends. From germline, CDR1 is DFQATT and CDR2 SNEGSKA (reference sequence). This CDR3 is built from 11 residues. The CDR3 is CSAEQVDEQFF. The DNA of the CDR3 is TGCAGTGCGGAACAGGTCGATGAGCAGTTCTTC.